Presented here are 27 T cell receptor beta chains from one specimen sequenced in a study of shared clonotypes between healthy human individuals. The protocol was immunoSEQ multiplex PCR, while the TCRdb copy is restricted to in-frame clones and leaves out a portion. The table records about 1.5 million clones, 95% to 99% of them present only once. Input material: naive CD4+ T cells sorted from blood. Subset defined: CD45RA+ positively selected. These receptors were collected from a man between 25 and 39 years old in good health.

This chain connects TRBV18 to TRBJ2-7, with TRBD1 matching over 11 bases. Germline V gene sequence: CDR1 KGHSH, CDR2 LQKENI. The junction had 4 bases not matched to a gene; V was cut back by 3 bases and J by 12 bases. The CDR3 loop spans 12 amino acids. DNA for the CDR3: TGTGCCAGCTCACCCGGACAGGGGGCCACGTACTTC. Translating gives CASSPGQGATYF.

This chain joins TRBV7-9 and TRBJ1-2; D gene uncertain. Between the trimmed V and J ends, which lost 4 bases and 7 bases, there was a span of 13 bases. The CDR3 contains 13 residues. CDR1 is SEHNR, CDR2 FQNEAQ, per germline (reference sequence). Here the CDR3 reads CASSSPAGSGYTF. CDR3 DNA sequence: TGTGCCAGCAGCTCCCCCGCGGGCAGTGGCTACACCTTC.

The chain carries TRBV7-3 and TRBJ2-7; 13 nucleotides line up with TRBD2. Germline-derived CDR1 and CDR2 are SGHTA and FQGTGA. The CDR3 is 15 amino acids. Unmatched junction bases numbered 2, after V lost 4 bases and J lost 2 bases. CDR3 loop: CASSSGLAGTYEQYF. CDR3 bases: TGTGCCAGCAGCTCGGGACTAGCGGGAACCTACGAGCAGTACTTC.

The chain employs TRBV7-3 and TRBJ2-5, with a weak D call TRBD2 (5 bases). Germline CDR1 is SGHTA and CDR2 is FQGTGA. V was shortened by 5 bases and J by 0 bases, with 13 bases between the two germline ends. This CDR3 has 15 amino acids. The CDR3 coding sequence is TGTGCCAGCAGCGTATACGGGAACTACCAAGAGACCCAGTACTTC. It encodes CASSVYGNYQETQYF.

The rearrangement links TRBV6-5 to TRBJ2-5; 9 bases are a match to TRBD2. The CDR3 extends over 15 amino acids. CDR1 is MNHEY, CDR2 SVGAGI, per germline. V lost 0 bases to trimming and J lost 5 bases; unmatched junction nucleotides: 4. In DNA form, the CDR3 reads TGTGCCAGCAGTTACTCGGGCGGGAGGGTTGAGACCCAGTACTTC. The encoded protein is CASSYSGGRVETQYF.

J is TRBJ2-7 and V is TRBV4-1; 7 bases match TRBD2. This CDR3 is built from 15 residues. Germline loops: CDR1 MGHRA, CDR2 YSYEKL. V was pared by 3 bases and J by 4 bases, with 9 bases of the junction left unmatched. This CDR3 reads CASSHSPAGVYEQYF. CDR3 coding DNA: TGCGCCAGCAGCCACTCTCCGGCGGGAGTATACGAGCAGTACTTC.

This chain joins TRBV13 and TRBJ1-2; D gene uncertain. This CDR3 contains 13 residues. Germline CDR1 and CDR2: PRHDT and FYEKMQ (reference sequence). Trimming shortened V by 3 bases and J by 8 bases, and 13 bases separated the two germline ends. CDR3 loop: CASSLNSGSGYTF. The CDR3 DNA reads TGTGCCAGCAGCTTGAATTCGGGGTCCGGCTACACCTTC.

J is TRBJ2-3 and V is TRBV11-2, with TRBD2 matching over 14 bases. Per the germline V gene, CDR1 is SGHAT and CDR2 is FQNNGV. This CDR3 has 19 residues. J lost 1 base, V lost 6 bases, and 12 bases had no gene match. This CDR3 is CASRRGLAGDTRGTDTQYF. CDR3 nucleotide sequence: TGTGCCAGCAGACGGGGACTAGCGGGAGACACGAGGGGCACAGATACGCAGTATTTT.

The chain has TRBV5-5 and TRBJ2-3, with 13 bases fitting TRBD2. Germline CDR1 reads SGHKS; CDR2 reads YYEKEE (reference sequence). With 2 bases clipped from V and 2 bases from J, the junction kept 8 bases outside the gene matches. This CDR3 has 18 residues. This CDR3 is CASSFSGTSGALTDTQYF. For the CDR3, the DNA is TGTGCCAGCAGCTTCTCCGGGACTAGCGGGGCCCTCACAGATACGCAGTATTTT.

This chain connects TRBV5-5 to TRBJ2-3, with 8 bases matching TRBD1. J gave up 0 bases and V 4 bases, and 4 bases lay outside the gene matches. Germline CDR1 reads SGHKS; CDR2 reads YYEKEE (reference sequence). This CDR3 is built from 15 residues. The CDR3, as DNA: TGTGCCAGCAGCCCTCGGACAGGGAGCACAGATACGCAGTATTTT. Translating it yields CASSPRTGSTDTQYF.

V is TRBV9 and J is TRBJ2-1, with 8 bases identical to TRBD1. V lost 3 bases and J lost 5; bases outside the gene matches: 10. The CDR3 loop spans 16 amino acids. Germline CDR1 is SGDLS and CDR2 is YYNGEE. The CDR3 region is CASSGQVGTGNNEQFF. The CDR3 bases are TGTGCCAGCAGCGGTCAGGTCGGGACAGGTAACAATGAGCAGTTCTTC.

The chain employs TRBV19 and TRBJ2-2; tentative D call: TRBD2 (6 bases). Trimming cost V 3 bases and J 2 bases, with 16 bases left between them. CDR1 is LNHDA and CDR2 is SQIVND in the germline V gene (reference sequence). The CDR3 runs to 17 residues. CDR3 bases: TGTGCCAGTAGTATGGGGAGGCGTAGCGGCAACACCGGGGAGCTGTTTTTT. It specifies CASSMGRRSGNTGELFF.

About this clone itself: The junction and the germline gene differ at one end; a read error may be behind it. The rearrangement joins TRBV7-2 to TRBJ1-5, with D unresolved. The CDR3 is made up of 14 amino acids. Looked up from germline, CDR1 is SGHTA and CDR2 is FQGNSA. CDR3 region: CASSLAPIGQPQHF. CDR3 nucleotides: TGTGCCAGCAGCCTAGCACCGATTGGGCAGCCCCAGCATTTT.

This clone was counted between two and nine times. The sample contains more than one DNA sequence encoding this CDR3. The chain employs TRBV10-3 and TRBJ1-5; no reliable D call. Trimming stripped 0 bases from V and 1 base from J, with 1 base between. Germline V lookup: CDR1 ENHRY, CDR2 SYGVKD. This CDR3 has 13 residues. Here the CDR3 reads CAISESSNQPQHF. In nucleotides, the CDR3 is TGTGCCATCAGTGAGTCAAGCAATCAGCCCCAGCATTTT.

The J gene is TRBJ2-3, the V gene TRBV6-5, with D maybe TRBD2 (6 bases). Trimming took 8 bases from V and 5 from J, leaving 8 bases between them. The germline V gene encodes CDR1 MNHEY and CDR2 SVGAGI. CDR3 length: 11 amino acids. The CDR3 DNA sequence: TGTGCCAGCCGCGGGGTAGATACGCAGTATTTT. Translation: CASRGVDTQYF.

The rearrangement uses TRBV19 and TRBJ1-3; unclear D gene. Trimming stripped 6 bases from V and 0 bases from J, with 9 bases between. The CDR3 contains 14 residues. From germline, CDR1 is LNHDA and CDR2 SQIVND (reference sequence). CDR3 region: CASRQQGSGNTIYF. In DNA, the CDR3 is TGTGCCAGTAGGCAACAAGGCTCTGGAAACACCATATATTTT.

The chain joins TRBV5-1 to TRBJ2-5; 8 nucleotides match TRBD1. The germline CDR1 and CDR2 sequences are SGHRS and YFSETQ. Unmatched junction bases numbered 13, after V lost 4 bases and J lost 2 bases. The CDR3 is 17 residues long. The CDR3 reads CASSPRTGPGRQETQYF. The CDR3 nucleotides are TGCGCCAGCAGCCCACGGACAGGGCCGGGGAGACAAGAGACCCAGTACTTC.

The chain uses TRBV10-3 and TRBJ2-7, with D perhaps TRBD1 (6 bases). CDR1 is ENHRY, CDR2 SYGVKD, per germline. This CDR3 region has 15 residues. V lost 6 bases and J lost 2, with 17 bases in between. The CDR3 loop reads CAIRSDSDGPYEQYF. The CDR3 bases are TGTGCCATCAGGTCGGACAGCGATGGACCCTACGAGCAGTACTTC.

The chain joins TRBV5-1 to TRBJ2-1; D gene unclear. The CDR3 has 13 amino acids. The V end was cut by 3 bases, the J end by 6 bases, with 10 bases between. From germline, CDR1 is SGHRS and CDR2 YFSETQ. The CDR3 DNA sequence: TGCGCCAGCAGCTCTGTGACCTCCAATGAGCAGTTCTTC. This codes for CASSSVTSNEQFF.

The gene calls are TRBV14 and TRBJ1-3; maybe TRBD1 (6 bases). V lost 3 bases and J lost 2, with 11 bases in between. This CDR3 comprises 15 residues. Germline-derived CDR1 and CDR2 are SGHDN and FVKESK. The CDR3 loop reads CASSHAGTTGNTIYF. The CDR3 DNA sequence: TGTGCCAGCAGCCATGCCGGGACAACTGGAAACACCATATATTTT.

This sequence joins TRBV6-5 and TRBJ2-5; 8 bases map to TRBD1. The CDR3 is 15 residues long. The germline CDR1 and CDR2 sequences are MNHEY and SVGAGI. V lost 0 bases, J lost 3 bases, and 3 bases stayed unmatched. The CDR3 spells CASSYSTGVKETQYF. The CDR3 nucleotides are TGTGCCAGCAGTTACTCGACAGGGGTCAAAGAGACCCAGTACTTC.

The chain is built from TRBV9 and TRBJ2-1; 10 nucleotides line up with TRBD2. The CDR3 has 12 amino acids. J was trimmed by 9 bases and V by 6 bases; bases with no gene match: 3. In germline, CDR1 is SGDLS, CDR2 YYNGEE. CDR3 DNA: TGTGCCAGCAACTTAGCGGGAGGTGAGCAGTTCTTC. As protein: CASNLAGGEQFF.

The chain is built from TRBV5-4 and TRBJ2-7; tentative D call: TRBD2 (5 bases). V was trimmed by 4 bases and J by 1 base, leaving 18 bases between them. The CDR3 has 16 amino acids. Germline loops: CDR1 SGHNT, CDR2 YYREEE (reference sequence). CDR3 protein: CASSLGTGSISYEQYF. The CDR3 nucleotides read TGTGCCAGCAGCCTTGGAACGGGGTCCATTTCCTACGAGCAGTACTTC.

This clone was recorded once. The same CDR3 can be traced to other DNA sequences in this sample. The rearrangement links TRBV5-1 to TRBJ1-1; the D gene is possibly TRBD1 (5 bases). The CDR3 is made up of 15 amino acids. The V gene's germline CDR1 is SGHRS and CDR2 YFSETQ. V was pared by 0 bases and J by 1 base, with 10 bases between. CDR3 in DNA: TGCGCCAGCAGCTTGGGCGGGACGGCGAACACTGAAGCTTTCTTT. It codes for CASSLGGTANTEAFF.

The chain combines TRBV18 with TRBJ1-5; D perhaps matches TRBD1 (6 bases). The germline V gene has CDR1 KGHSH and CDR2 LQKENI. Trimming removed 5 bases at V and 2 bases at J, with 16 bases between. The length of the CDR3 is 16 residues. The CDR3 sequence is CASSSGRGRGNQPQHF. The CDR3 bases are TGTGCCAGCTCATCCGGCAGGGGAAGGGGCAATCAGCCCCAGCATTTT.

This rearrangement joins TRBV7-6 to TRBJ1-2, with 8 bases lining up with TRBD1. This CDR3 spans 14 amino acids. Trimming removed 1 base from V and 2 bases from J; junction bases left unmatched: 0. Germline CDR1 SGHVS, CDR2 FNYEAQ. CDR3 region: CASSLGQGNYGYTF. The CDR3 DNA reads TGTGCCAGCAGCTTAGGACAGGGGAACTATGGCTACACCTTC.

This sequence joins TRBV15 and TRBJ2-7; no definite D call. Germline CDR1 is LNHNV and CDR2 is YYDKDF (reference sequence). This CDR3 is 13 amino acids long. Trimming shortened V by 1 base and J by 2 bases, and 6 bases separated the two germline ends. This CDR3 reads CATSRVLAYEQYF. CDR3 coding DNA: TGTGCCACCAGCAGAGTGCTAGCCTACGAGCAGTACTTC.